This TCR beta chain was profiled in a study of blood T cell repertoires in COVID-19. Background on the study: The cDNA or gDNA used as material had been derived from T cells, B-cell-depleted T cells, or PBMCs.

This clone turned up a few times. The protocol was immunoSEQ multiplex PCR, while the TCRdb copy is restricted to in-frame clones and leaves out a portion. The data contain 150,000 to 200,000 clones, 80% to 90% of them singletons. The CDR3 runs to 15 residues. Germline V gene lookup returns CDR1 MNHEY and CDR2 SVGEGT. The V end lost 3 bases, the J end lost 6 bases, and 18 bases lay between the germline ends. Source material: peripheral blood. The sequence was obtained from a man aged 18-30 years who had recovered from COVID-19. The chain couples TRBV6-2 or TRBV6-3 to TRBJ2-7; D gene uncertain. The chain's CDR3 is CASSYRGLKDPEQYF. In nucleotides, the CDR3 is TGTGCCAGCAGTTATCGCGGCCTCAAGGATCCCGAGCAGTACTTC.